These 13 T cell receptor beta chains share one sample of origin, sequenced in a study of regulatory and conventional T cells in RAG deficiency. Conventional CD4+ T cells were sorted from blood as CD25-low CD127-high cells. Measured with immunoSEQ multiplex PCR; TCRdb has only the in-frame clones, and not every one. There are about 30,000 clones in the sample; around 96% occur only once, and about 0.36% lies in the top ten. These data were also reused for a study on regulatory T cells. That work adds: The PCR used 52 TRBV and 13 TRBJ primers.

Sequencing was done on a sample of CD25- CD4+ T cells sorted from blood. The receptors were gathered from a human donor in good health.

CDR3 nucleotide sequence: TGTGCCAGCAGTGATAGTCGGGAGGAGTACTTC. Its protein is CASSDSREEYF. The chain has TRBV2 and TRBJ2-7, with 7 nucleotides matching TRBD2. Losses at the gene ends were 3 bases for V and 11 bases for J; bases not matched to a gene: 4. CDR3 length: 11 amino acids. Germline V gene lookup returns CDR1 SNHLY and CDR2 FYNNEI.

The chain uses TRBV10-3 and TRBJ2-5, with no clear D. The CDR3 runs 13 residues. Germline V lookup: CDR1 ENHRY, CDR2 SYGVKD. Trimming stripped 5 bases from V and 1 base from J, with 8 bases between. The DNA of the CDR3 is TGTGCCATCAGTATGAACTCCCAAGAGACCCAGTACTTC. It encodes CAISMNSQETQYF.

This clone has only one observation. The chain links TRBV9 to TRBJ2-5; 7 bases match TRBD1. This CDR3 spans 14 amino acids. Trimming took 3 bases from V and 2 from J; bases not matched to a gene: 4. The germline CDR1 and CDR2 sequences are SGDLS and YYNGEE. The CDR3 DNA sequence: TGTGCCAGCAGCGGAGGGGGCAGGCAAGAGACCCAGTACTTC. This encodes CASSGGGRQETQYF.

As for this clone: At the DNA level, this CDR3 is encoded by other sequences in the same sample as well. The genes are TRBV11-3 and TRBJ2-2; 9 bases fit TRBD1. This CDR3 is built from 15 residues. Germline CDR1 SGHNT, CDR2 YENEEA. The J segment lost 1 base and the V segment lost 3 bases, leaving 0 bases of the junction unmatched. CDR3 loop: CASSLGQGNTGELFF. The DNA for the CDR3 is TGTGCCAGCAGCTTGGGACAGGGGAACACCGGGGAGCTGTTTTTT.

With respect to this clone: Within the sample, other DNA sequences also encode this same CDR3. The genes are TRBV5-1 and TRBJ1-2; TRBD1 agrees at 9 bases. Germline values: CDR1 SGHRS, CDR2 YFSETQ. This CDR3 is 16 amino acids long. V gave up 0 bases and J gave up 7 bases; unmatched junction bases: 10. CDR3 protein: CASSLEQGARAGGYTF. The CDR3 coding sequence is TGCGCCAGCAGCTTGGAACAGGGGGCGAGGGCAGGTGGCTACACCTTC.

The rearrangement joins TRBV4-2 to TRBJ2-3, with 9 positions matching TRBD2. Germline lookup yields CDR1 LGHNA and CDR2 YNFKEQ. The CDR3 covers 17 residues. The V segment lost 0 bases and the J segment 4 bases; nucleotides outside the gene matches: 8. The CDR3 region is CASSQERGAGGPDTQYF. CDR3 nucleotide sequence: TGTGCCAGCAGCCAAGAAAGGGGGGCGGGAGGGCCAGATACGCAGTATTTT.

The rearrangement joins TRBV5-4 to TRBJ2-5; 7 nucleotides line up with TRBD1. This CDR3 is built from 14 residues. V lost 4 bases, J lost 3 bases, and 6 bases stayed unmatched. CDR1 and CDR2 (germline): SGHNT, YYREEE (reference sequence). The CDR3 DNA reads as TGTGCCAGCAGCAGAGGGACAGACAAAGAGACCCAGTACTTC. Its translation: CASSRGTDKETQYF.

This chain uses TRBV2 with TRBJ2-3; 7 bases line up with TRBD1. The germline V gene has CDR1 SNHLY and CDR2 FYNNEI. Trimming removed 10 bases from V and 5 bases from J; junction bases left unmatched: 9. The CDR3 contains 13 residues. CDR3 in amino acids: CATSRDSRDTQYF. The CDR3 nucleotides read TGTGCCACGTCCCGGGACAGTCGAGATACGCAGTATTTT.

The J gene is TRBJ1-1, the V gene TRBV7-9; D may be TRBD1 (5 bases). Between the trimmed V and J ends, which lost 2 bases and 5 bases, there was a span of 9 bases. The CDR3 has 13 residues. CDR1 SEHNR and CDR2 FQNEAQ come from the germline V gene (reference sequence). This CDR3 is CASSLPTVTEAFF. The CDR3 DNA follows: TGTGCCAGCAGCTTACCGACAGTGACTGAAGCTTTCTTT.

The genes are TRBV7-2 and TRBJ1-2; D remains unclear. V lost 3 bases and J lost 2, with 7 bases in between. Germline-derived CDR1 and CDR2 are SGHTA and FQGNSA. The CDR3 is made up of 13 amino acids. For the CDR3, the DNA is TGTGCCAGCAGCTTGACGGAGAACTATGGCTACACCTTC. This translates into CASSLTENYGYTF.

The chain couples TRBV4-1 to TRBJ2-1; 8 bases are a match to TRBD2. After removal of 8 bases from V and 6 bases from J, the junction contained 12 bases not matched to a gene. This CDR3 has 15 residues. Germline V gene data show CDR1 as MGHRA and CDR2 as YSYEKL. The CDR3 sequence: CASSVSGSNGNEQFF. The CDR3 bases are TGCGCCAGCTCCGTAAGCGGGAGCAACGGCAATGAGCAGTTCTTC.

The DNA of the CDR3 is TGCGCCAGCAGCGCGGCTAGCGGTCCAACCTACGAGCAGTACTTC. It is translated as CASSAASGPTYEQYF. The genes are TRBV5-1 and TRBJ2-7, with TRBD2 matching over 7 bases. Per the germline V gene, CDR1 is SGHRS and CDR2 is YFSETQ. The CDR3 is 15 amino acids. Trimming removed 4 bases from V and 2 bases from J; junction bases left unmatched: 9.

The chain links TRBV6-1 to TRBJ2-5, with 13 bases that match TRBD2. The germline CDR1 and CDR2 sequences are MNHNS and SASEGT. The length of the CDR3 is 17 residues. With V trimmed by 8 bases and J by 2 bases, 11 bases remained unmatched. As DNA, the CDR3 is TGTGCCAGCGGTGGGACTAGCGGGGCCGCAGCACAAGAGACCCAGTACTTC. Amino acid sequence: CASGGTSGAAAQETQYF.